This T cell receptor (beta chain) was sequenced for a study of blood T cell repertoires in COVID-19. On the study more broadly: Whether acute or convalescent, the COVID-19 samples came from the United States, Italy and Spain. PBMCs, B-cell-depleted T cells, or T cells provided the cDNA or gDNA that made up the material.

Profiled with immunoSEQ multiplex PCR; TCRdb holds only in-frame clones, not every one. Of around 300,000 clones listed, 89% were seen once; the top ten hold under 2.5%. The CDR3 has 13 amino acids. V dropped 0 bases and J dropped 7 bases, with 7 bases sitting between them. Germline values: CDR1 MNHEY, CDR2 SVGAGI. This clone was counted between two and nine times. Other DNA sequences in the sample encode the same CDR3. The sample comprised peripheral blood. The rearrangement uses TRBV6-5 and TRBJ1-5; D unresolved. This TCR was recovered from a man aged 50 to 59 with acute or convalescent COVID-19. The CDR3 sequence is CASSYSSGQPQHF. Written as DNA, the CDR3 is TGTGCCAGCAGTTACTCGAGCGGCCAGCCCCAGCATTTT.